This T cell receptor beta chain was documented in a study of OX40 agonist ivuxolimab in advanced cancers. General study findings and limits: Within 6 weeks, CD4+ and CD8+ blood T cells expanded clonally at 0.1 to 3.0 mg/kg. More expanded clones were found, on average, in CD8+ than in CD4+ T cells. Some patients without response likewise showed low normalized clonal expansion.

This CDR3 is 18 amino acids long. This clone was seen only once. What it binds is not known. The data were produced by immunoSEQ multiplex PCR, yet TCRdb's version contains in-frame clones alone and is incomplete. The sample records over 20,000 clones, 70% to 90% being singletons. At baseline, cycle 4 day 1, and cycle 7 day 1, blood was sampled. Material: CD4+ or CD8+ T cells sorted from blood, obtained in a trial of the OX40 agonist ivuxolimab. The receptor comes from an adult with an advanced solid tumor such as melanoma, head and neck, liver or kidney cancer. This chain uses TRBV21-1 with TRBJ1-2; the table calls TRBD1, which could not be checked here. TRBV21-1 is a pseudogene segment. CDR3 sequence: CASSKVDSGQGTNYGYTF. CDR3 DNA: TGTGCCAGCAGCAAAGTAGATTCAGGACAGGGGACTAACTATGGCTACACCTTC.